Given below is one T cell receptor (beta chain) in context. The antigen remains unidentified. This specimen belongs to a study of chemoradiotherapy in HPV16-positive cancers. Only in-frame clones appear in the TCRdb table, and some are missing; sequencing was by immunoSEQ multiplex PCR. The data show roughly 1,600 clones, roughly 80% seen once. Regarding the study as a whole: The functional HPV-specific definition rests on just a couple of HPV16-positive patients.

Per the germline V gene, CDR1 is SGHTA and CDR2 is FQGNSA. This CDR3 is built from 16 residues. V lost 5 bases, J lost 1 base, and 12 bases lay in between. The TCR originated in a human donor with HPV-associated anogenital cancer. The material sequenced was tumor tissue, taken from a patient who underwent chemoradiotherapy. The genes are TRBV7-2 and TRBJ2-6; no clear D gene. CDR3 bases: TGTGCCAGCAGCCCAGGCTCGGGTTCTGGGGCCAACGTCCTGACTTTC. It translates to CASSPGSGSGANVLTF.